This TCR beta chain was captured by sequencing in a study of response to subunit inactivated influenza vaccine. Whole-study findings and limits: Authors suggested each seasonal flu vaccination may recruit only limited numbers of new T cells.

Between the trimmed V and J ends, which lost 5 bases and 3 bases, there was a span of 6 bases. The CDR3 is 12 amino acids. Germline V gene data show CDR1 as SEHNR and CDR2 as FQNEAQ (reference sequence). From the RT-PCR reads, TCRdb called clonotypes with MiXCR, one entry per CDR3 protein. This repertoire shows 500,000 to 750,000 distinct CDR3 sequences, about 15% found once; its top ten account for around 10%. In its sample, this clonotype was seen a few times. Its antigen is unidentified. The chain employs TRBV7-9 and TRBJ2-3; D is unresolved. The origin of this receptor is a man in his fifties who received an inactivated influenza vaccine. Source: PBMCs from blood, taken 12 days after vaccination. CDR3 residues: CASSKATDTQYF. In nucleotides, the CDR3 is TGTGCCAGCAGCAAAGCGACAGATACGCAGTATTTT.